This T cell receptor (beta chain) was identified in a study of T cells after yellow fever vaccination. In this sample, this clonotype turned up many times. As yet, its antigen is unknown. Via MiXCR, TCRdb re-called the 5' RACE reads, giving one row per CDR3 protein. The sample has more than 95,000 distinct CDR3 sequences; about 8.8% are singletons. Study-wide findings and caveats: Among all clonotypes, a small share was observed in both CD4 and CD8 compartments.

Germline V gene lookup returns CDR1 DFQATT and CDR2 SNEGSKA (reference sequence). V was pared by 1 base and J by 5 bases, with 6 bases of the junction left unmatched. This CDR3 region has 15 residues. This TCR was recovered from a man aged 18-30 years who received the YFV17D yellow fever vaccine. Sequenced material: CD8+ T cells sorted from PBMCs, taken on the day of the yellow fever booster vaccination. V and J are TRBV20-1 and TRBJ2-3; 10 nucleotides match TRBD2. CDR3 region: CSARGTSGVRDTQYF. DNA of the CDR3: TGCAGTGCTAGAGGAACTAGCGGGGTCAGAGATACGCAGTATTTT.